This is a list of T cell receptor beta chains from one sample in a study of CD8+CD57+ T cells in acquired aplastic anemia. TCRdb reprocessed the reads via MiXCR and lists one record per CDR3 protein. The sample lists 190,000 or so distinct CDR3 sequences, less than 60% occurring once. Sequenced sample: sorted CD4+, CD8+, or CD8+CD57+ T cells (not recorded which) from PBMCs. These receptors came from a human donor with aplastic anemia. Each CDR3 is given with its conserved first and last residue. The D gene is left open where the match is weak. Rows may omit the clone size; those that give it use once, few, many or a size class.

TRBJ1-1	TRBD1	TRBV20-1	many	TGCAGTGCTAGAGGCACTGACAGGGGTGCGAACACTGAAGCTTTCTTT	CSARGTDRGANTEAFF
TRBJ2-2	-	TRBV11-3	once	TGTGCCAGCAGCTTAGATGGCGGGACCGGGGAGCTGTTTTTT	CASSLDGGTGELFF
TRBJ1-4	-	TRBV5-1	-	TGCGCCAGCAGCTTGCTCGGTCAGAGTAATGAAAAACTGTTTTTT	CASSLLGQSNEKLFF
TRBJ2-7	TRBD2	TRBV2	many	TGTGCCAGCAGCTTAAGCGGGGTCTCCTACGAGCAGTACTTC	CASSLSGVSYEQYF
TRBJ2-1	TRBD2	TRBV29-1	-	TGCAGCGTAGGACTAGCGGAGACCTTGGGGTTCTTC	CSVGLAETLGFF
TRBJ2-5	-	TRBV5-1	once	TGCGCCAGCAGCTTGGCAGGGGAGGCCCAGTACTTC	CASSLAGEAQYF
TRBJ1-1	-	TRBV15	few	TGTGCCACCAGCAGAGGGTACAGGGAGACTGAAGCTTTCTTT	CATSRGYRETEAFF
TRBJ2-7	TRBD1	TRBV6-5	-	TGTGCCAGCAGTTTACTCGGACAGGGTCCTTACGAGCAGTACTTC	CASSLLGQGPYEQYF
TRBJ2-3	TRBD2	TRBV6-2/TRBV6-3	-	TGTGCCAGCAGTTACTCGCTCCCCTCTAGCGGGGGGGTCCTAGATACGCAGTATTTT	CASSYSLPSSGGVLDTQYF
TRBJ2-5	-	TRBV19	-	TGTGCCAGTAGGACTCAGGGGGGAGAGACCCAGTACTTC	CASRTQGGETQYF
TRBJ2-7	-	TRBV9	-	TGTGCCAGCAGCGTAGCCCCGGAATTAGGAGAGCAGTACTTC	CASSVAPELGEQYF
TRBJ1-2	-	TRBV7-9	-	TGTGCCAGCAGCTTAGGGGCCCCCTATGGCTACACCTTC	CASSLGAPYGYTF